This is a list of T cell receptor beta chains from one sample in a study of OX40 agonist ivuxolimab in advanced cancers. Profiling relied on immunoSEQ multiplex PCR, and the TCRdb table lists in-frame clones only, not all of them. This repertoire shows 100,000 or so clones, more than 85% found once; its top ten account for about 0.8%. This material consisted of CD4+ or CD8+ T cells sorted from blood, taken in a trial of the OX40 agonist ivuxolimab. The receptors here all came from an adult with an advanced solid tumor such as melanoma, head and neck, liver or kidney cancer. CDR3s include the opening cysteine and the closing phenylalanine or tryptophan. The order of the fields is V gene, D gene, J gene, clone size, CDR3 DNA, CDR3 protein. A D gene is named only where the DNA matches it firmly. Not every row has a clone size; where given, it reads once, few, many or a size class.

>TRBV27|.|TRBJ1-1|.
TGTGCCAGCAGTTTAAGGGGAAGACTGAACACTGAAGCTTTCTTT
CASSLRGRLNTEAFF
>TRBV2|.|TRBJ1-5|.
TGTGCCAGCAGTGAACGACTGTTTAATCAGCCCCAGCATTTT
CASSERLFNQPQHF
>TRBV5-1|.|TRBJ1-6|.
TGCGCCAGCAGCTTGGACAGGATTAACTCACCCCTCCACTTT
CASSLDRINSPLHF
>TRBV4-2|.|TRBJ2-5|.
TGTGCCAGCAGTCAAGGATTCGGGACCACAGCCGAGACCCAGTACTTC
CASSQGFGTTAETQYF
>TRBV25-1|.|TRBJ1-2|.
TGTGCCAGCAGGGGGCGCTCCTTCGGGGGCTACACCTTC
CASRGRSFGGYTF
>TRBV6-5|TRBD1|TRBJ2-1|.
TGTGCCAGCAGTTTATACGGGACAGGGCTAATCAATGAGCAGTTCTTC
CASSLYGTGLINEQFF
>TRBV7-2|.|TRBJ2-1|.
TGTGCCAGCAGCTTATCGCCCGGACAGTACAATGAGCAGTTCTTC
CASSLSPGQYNEQFF
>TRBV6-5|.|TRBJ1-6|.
TGTGCCAGCAGCCGCGACGGACAGTATAATTCACCCCTCCACTTT
CASSRDGQYNSPLHF
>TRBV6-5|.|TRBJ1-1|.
TGTGCCAGCAGTTTGACGGGGAACACTGAAGCTTTCTTT
CASSLTGNTEAFF
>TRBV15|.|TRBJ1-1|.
TGTGCCACCAGCAGAGATTCGGGGAAGGACACTGAAGCTTTCTTT
CATSRDSGKDTEAFF
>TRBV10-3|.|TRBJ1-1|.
TGTGCCATCAGTGAGGGCACCTTGAACACTGAAGCTTTCTTT
CAISEGTLNTEAFF
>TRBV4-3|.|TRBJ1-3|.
TGCGCCAGCAGCCAAGATCGGCAGGGAAACACCATATATTTT
CASSQDRQGNTIYF
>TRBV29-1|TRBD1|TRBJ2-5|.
TGCAGCGTAAAACAGGGGGTAAAGGTGGAGACCCAGTACTTC
CSVKQGVKVETQYF
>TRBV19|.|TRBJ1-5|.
TGTGCCAGTAGCCCTCCCGTGTATAGCAATCAGCCCCAGCATTTT
CASSPPVYSNQPQHF
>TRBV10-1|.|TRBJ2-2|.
TGCGCCAGCAGTGAGTTAGGGGACCCCGGGGAGCTGTTTTTT
CASSELGDPGELFF
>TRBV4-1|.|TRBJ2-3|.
TGCGCCAGCAGCCAAGAAGAGGCTCCCCGGGCCGATACGCAGTATTTT
CASSQEEAPRADTQYF
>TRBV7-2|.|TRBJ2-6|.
TGTGCCAGCACCCTGCGCTCTGGGGCCAACGTCCTGACTTTC
CASTLRSGANVLTF
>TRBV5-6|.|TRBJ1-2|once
TGTGCCAGCAGCTTGGCCTTTGGAGGGGAAGATGGCTACACCTTC
CASSLAFGGEDGYTF
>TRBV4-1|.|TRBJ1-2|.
TGCGCCAGCAGCCAGGCCCCACAGGAATTTCGGTATGGCTACACCTTC
CASSQAPQEFRYGYTF
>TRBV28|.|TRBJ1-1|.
TGTGCCAGCAGCAAACAGAGAAACGAAGCTTTCTTT
CASSKQRNEAFF
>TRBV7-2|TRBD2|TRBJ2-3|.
TGTGCCAGCAGCTCCGGGCTGACTAGCGGGGGGACAGGGGGGACGCAGTATTTT
CASSSGLTSGGTGGTQYF
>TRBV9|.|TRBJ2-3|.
TGTGCCAGCAGCGTCCGGGAGAATGAAGATACGCAGTATTTT
CASSVRENEDTQYF
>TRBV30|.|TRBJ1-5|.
TGTGCCTGGGCCCCCGGCGGCAATCAGCCCCAGCATTTT
CAWAPGGNQPQHF
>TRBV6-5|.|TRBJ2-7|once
TGTGCCAGCAGTTCCGCCGACGCTAGCTCCTACGAGCAGTACTTC
CASSSADASSYEQYF
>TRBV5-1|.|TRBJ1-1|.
TGCGCCAGCAGCTTGGAGGGATTAGACATGAACACTGAAGCTTTCTTT
CASSLEGLDMNTEAFF
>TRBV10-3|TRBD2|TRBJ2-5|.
TGTGCCATCAGGGCAAGAACTAGCGGGAGGGCCGGTACGTCCGAGACCCAGTACTTC
CAIRARTSGRAGTSETQYF
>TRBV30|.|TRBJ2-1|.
TGTGCCTGGAGTGTACTGCGGTCTCCGGGATACAATGAGCAGTTCTTC
CAWSVLRSPGYNEQFF
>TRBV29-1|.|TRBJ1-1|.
TGCAGCGCCGTAGGATGGGGGACGGCGAACACTGAAGCTTTCTTT
CSAVGWGTANTEAFF
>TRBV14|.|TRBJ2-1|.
TGTGCCAGCAGCCTCTCGAGCGCGTACAATGAGCAGTTCTTC
CASSLSSAYNEQFF
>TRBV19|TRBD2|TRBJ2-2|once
TGTGCCAGTAGTAACATAGCGGGGGGCGGCACCGGGGAGCTGTTTTTT
CASSNIAGGGTGELFF
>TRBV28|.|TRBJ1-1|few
TGTGCCAGCAGTTTGGCACAGGAGAACACTGAAGCTTTCTTT
CASSLAQENTEAFF
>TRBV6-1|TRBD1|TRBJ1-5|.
TGTGCCAGCAGCCTAGGGGGCGCGGGCAATCAGCCCCAGCATTTT
CASSLGGAGNQPQHF
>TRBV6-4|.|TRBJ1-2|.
TGTGCCAGCCGGGGACCCAGCGGCGGCTACACCTTC
CASRGPSGGYTF
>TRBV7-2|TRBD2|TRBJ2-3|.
TGTGCCAGCAGCTTAGCGGGGGGGAGGGCCACAGATACGCAGTATTTT
CASSLAGGRATDTQYF
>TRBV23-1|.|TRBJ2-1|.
TGCGCCAGCAGTCAATGGAGAGGGAGCTCCTACAATGAGCAGTTCTTC
CASSQWRGSSYNEQFF
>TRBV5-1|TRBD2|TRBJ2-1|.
TGCGCCAGCAGCTTTGATTCGACTAGCACTGAGCAGTTCTTC
CASSFDSTSTEQFF
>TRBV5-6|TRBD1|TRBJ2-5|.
TGTGCCAGCAGCTTGGCCGGGACAGGGAAAGAGACCCAGTACTTC
CASSLAGTGKETQYF
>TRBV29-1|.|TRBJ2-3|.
TGCAGCGTGGGAAGGCAGCTAAACACAGATACGCAGTATTTT
CSVGRQLNTDTQYF
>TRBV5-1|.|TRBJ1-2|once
TGCGCCAGCAGCTTAGACAGCGTCTATGGCTACACCTTC
CASSLDSVYGYTF
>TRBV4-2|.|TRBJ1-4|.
TGTGCCAGCAGCCAACTGCGGACGGTGAATGAAAAACTGTTTTTT
CASSQLRTVNEKLFF
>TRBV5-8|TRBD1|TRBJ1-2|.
TGTGCCAGCAGCAGGACAGGGAACTATGGCTACACCTTC
CASSRTGNYGYTF
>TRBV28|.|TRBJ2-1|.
TGTGCCAGCAGTTTCGGGTCCCCCAATGAGCAGTTCTTC
CASSFGSPNEQFF
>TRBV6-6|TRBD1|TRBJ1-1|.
TGTGCCAGCATCGGGACAGGGTCAAACACTGAAGCTTTCTTT
CASIGTGSNTEAFF
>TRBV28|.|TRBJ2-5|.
TGTGCCAGCAGTCCCTCCAAGGGGACCCAGTACTTC
CASSPSKGTQYF
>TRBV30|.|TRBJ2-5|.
TGTGCCTGGAGTGTGGACACCTATCACCAAGAGACCCAGTACTTC
CAWSVDTYHQETQYF
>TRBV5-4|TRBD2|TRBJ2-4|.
TGTGCCAGCAGCTTGAAGCACGGACTAGCGGGAGACGGGGGCAAAAACATTCAGTACTTC
CASSLKHGLAGDGGKNIQYF
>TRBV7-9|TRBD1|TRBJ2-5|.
TGTGCCAGCAGCCGACAGGGTTTCGAGACCCAGTACTTC
CASSRQGFETQYF
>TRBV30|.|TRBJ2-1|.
TGTGCCTGGGGTAGACTAAACAATGAGCAGTTCTTC
CAWGRLNNEQFF
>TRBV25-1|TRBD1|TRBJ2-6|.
TGTGCCAGCCAACGCCAGGGGGCTGGGGCCAACGTCCTGACTTTC
CASQRQGAGANVLTF
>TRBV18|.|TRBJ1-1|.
TGTGCCAGCTCACCCCAGGGTCCCACTGAAGCTTTCTTT
CASSPQGPTEAFF
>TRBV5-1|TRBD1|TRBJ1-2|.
TGCGCCAGCAGCCTGGGACAGAGCCCGGTGGGAGGCTACACCTTC
CASSLGQSPVGGYTF
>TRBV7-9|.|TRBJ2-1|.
TGTGCCAGCAGCTTACTTAGGGCCGGCAATGAGCAGTTCTTC
CASSLLRAGNEQFF
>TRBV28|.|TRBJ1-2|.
TGTGCCAGCAGTTGGGGAGGGGAAGGTTCAGGCTACACCTTC
CASSWGGEGSGYTF